This T cell receptor (beta chain) was captured in a study of cytomegalovirus exposure and HLA in healthy donors. General study findings and limits: Versus the roughly 700-donor mean, an Asian-associated ancestry cluster reportedly showed fewer N-insertions in a later analysis. Researchers catalogued about 160 TCR beta chains as cytomegalovirus-associated. A later analysis showed HLA-associated TCR beta chains outstripping equally common others in clonal expansion. 16,951 TCR beta sequences were associated with HLA alleles at 0.05 false discovery rate in a later analysis.

As to this clone: Its antigen remains unidentified.

The ends lost 6 bases at V and 1 base at J; junction bases unmatched: 3. Germline CDR1 reads ENHRY; CDR2 reads SYGVKD. The CDR3 contains 13 residues. The PCR employed 60 Vbeta primers together with 13 Jbeta primers. Using immunoSEQ multiplex PCR, the repertoire was profiled, and TCRdb retains in-frame clones only, with some absent. The sample consists of 200,000 to 250,000 clones, more than 75% of them appearing once. J is TRBJ2-7 and V is TRBV10-3, with TRBD1 matching 7 bases. The clonotype was recovered from a human donor in good health. Sequencing used PBMCs. CDR3 loop: CAIRVGQSYEQYF. CDR3 DNA: TGTGCCATCAGAGTGGGACAGTCCTACGAGCAGTACTTC.